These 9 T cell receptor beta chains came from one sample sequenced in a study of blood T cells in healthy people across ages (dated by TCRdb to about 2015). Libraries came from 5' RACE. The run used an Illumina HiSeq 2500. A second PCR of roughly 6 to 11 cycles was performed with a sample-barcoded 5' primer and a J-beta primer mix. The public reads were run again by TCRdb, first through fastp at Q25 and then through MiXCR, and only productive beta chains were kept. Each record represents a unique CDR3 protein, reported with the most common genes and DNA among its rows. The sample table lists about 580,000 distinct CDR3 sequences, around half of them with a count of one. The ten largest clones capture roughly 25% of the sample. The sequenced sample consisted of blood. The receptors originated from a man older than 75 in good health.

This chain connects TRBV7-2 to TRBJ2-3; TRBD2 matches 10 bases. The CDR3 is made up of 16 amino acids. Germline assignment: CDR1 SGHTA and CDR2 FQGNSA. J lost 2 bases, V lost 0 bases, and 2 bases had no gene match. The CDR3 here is CASSLASGGATDTQYF. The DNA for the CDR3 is TGTGCCAGCAGCTTAGCGAGCGGGGGGGCCACAGATACGCAGTATTTT.

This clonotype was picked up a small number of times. Here the CDR3 reads CASSYSPARGNYGYTF. CDR3 DNA sequence: TGTGCCAGCAGTTACTCGCCTGCCCGAGGCAACTATGGCTACACCTTC. The chain uses TRBV6-6 and TRBJ1-2, with D unresolved. This CDR3 region has 16 residues. The V end lost 0 bases, the J end lost 2 bases, and 13 bases lay between the germline ends. Germline V gives CDR1 MNHNY, CDR2 SVGAGI (reference sequence).

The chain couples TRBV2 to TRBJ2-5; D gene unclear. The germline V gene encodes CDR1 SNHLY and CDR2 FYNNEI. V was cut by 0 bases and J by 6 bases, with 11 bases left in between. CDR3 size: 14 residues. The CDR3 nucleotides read TGTGCCAGCAGTGAAGCAATGTTGCGGAAGACCCAGTACTTC. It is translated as CASSEAMLRKTQYF.

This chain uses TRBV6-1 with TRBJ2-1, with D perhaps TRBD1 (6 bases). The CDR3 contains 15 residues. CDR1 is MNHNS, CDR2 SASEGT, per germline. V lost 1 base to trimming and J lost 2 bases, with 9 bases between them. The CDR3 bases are TGTGCCAGCAGTGAAGGAGAGGGGGCCTACAATGAGCAGTTCTTC. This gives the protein CASSEGEGAYNEQFF.

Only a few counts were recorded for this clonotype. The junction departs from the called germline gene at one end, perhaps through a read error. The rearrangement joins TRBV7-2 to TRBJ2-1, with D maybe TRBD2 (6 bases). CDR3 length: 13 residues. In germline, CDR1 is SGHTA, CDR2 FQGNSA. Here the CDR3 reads CASSVAAESEQFF. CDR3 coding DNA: TGTGCCAGCAGCGTAGCGGCGGAAAGTGAGCAGTTCTTC. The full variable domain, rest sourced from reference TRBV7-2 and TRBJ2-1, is GAGVSQSPSNKVTEKGKDVELRCDPISGHTALYWYRQSLGQGLEFLIYFQGNSAPDKSGLPSDRFSAERTGGSVSTLTIQRTQQEDSAVYLCASSVAAESEQFFGPGTRLTVL.

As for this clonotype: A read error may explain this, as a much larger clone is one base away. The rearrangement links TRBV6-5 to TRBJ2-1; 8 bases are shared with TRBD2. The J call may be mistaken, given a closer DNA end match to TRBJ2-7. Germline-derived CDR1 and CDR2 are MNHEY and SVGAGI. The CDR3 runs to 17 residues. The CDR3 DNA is TGTGCCAGCAGTTACTCAGGGCGGGGGGCGAACTACAATGAGCAGTACTTC. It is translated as CASSYSGRGANYNEQYF.

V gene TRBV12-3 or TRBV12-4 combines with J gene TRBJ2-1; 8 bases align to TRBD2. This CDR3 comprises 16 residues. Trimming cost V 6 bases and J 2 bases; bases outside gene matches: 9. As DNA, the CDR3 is TGTGCCAGCAGGGATCGGTCAGCGGGGGCCTACAATGAGCAGTTCTTC. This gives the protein CASRDRSAGAYNEQFF.

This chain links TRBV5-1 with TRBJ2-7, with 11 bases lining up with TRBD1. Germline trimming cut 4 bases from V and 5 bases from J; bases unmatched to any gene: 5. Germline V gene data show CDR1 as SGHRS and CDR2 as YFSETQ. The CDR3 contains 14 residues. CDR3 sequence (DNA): TGCGCCAGCAGCATTCGGGGACAGGGGGACGAGCAGTACTTC. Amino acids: CASSIRGQGDEQYF. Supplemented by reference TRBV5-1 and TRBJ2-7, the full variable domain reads KAGVTQTPRYLIKTRGQQVTLSCSPISGHRSVSWYQQTPGQGLQFLFEYFSETQRNKGNFPGRFSGRQFSNSRSEMNVSTLELGDSALYLCASSIRGQGDEQYFGPGTRLTVT.

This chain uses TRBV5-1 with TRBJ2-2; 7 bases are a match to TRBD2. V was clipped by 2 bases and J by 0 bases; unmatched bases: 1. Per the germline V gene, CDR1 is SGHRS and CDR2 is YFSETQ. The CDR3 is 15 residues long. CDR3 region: CASSLTSANTGELFF. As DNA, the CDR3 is TGCGCCAGCAGCTTAACTAGCGCGAACACCGGGGAGCTGTTTTTT.